This record looks at one T cell receptor beta chain sequence and its context. Assay used: immunoSEQ multiplex PCR; TCRdb lists only in-frame clones, some missing. The sample lists hundreds of thousands of clones; just over 85% were seen once. The CDR3 runs 17 residues. After removal of 2 bases from V and 5 bases from J, the junction contained 14 bases not matched to a gene. CDR1 and CDR2 from the germline V gene are SGHRS and YFSETQ. The sample originates from a study of blood T cell repertoires in COVID-19. Background on the study: The samples span acute and convalescent COVID-19 from the United States, Italy and Spain. PBMCs, B-cell-depleted T cells, or T cells provided the cDNA or gDNA that made up the material.

The source material was peripheral blood. The TCR originated in a woman aged 25 to 39 with active or convalescent COVID-19. The rearrangement links TRBV5-1 to TRBJ1-1; 8 bases map to TRBD1. CDR3 bases: TGCGCCAGCAGCTTATACATGGACAGGGAAGAAGGAACTGAAGCTTTCTTT. Protein sequence: CASSLYMDREEGTEAFF.